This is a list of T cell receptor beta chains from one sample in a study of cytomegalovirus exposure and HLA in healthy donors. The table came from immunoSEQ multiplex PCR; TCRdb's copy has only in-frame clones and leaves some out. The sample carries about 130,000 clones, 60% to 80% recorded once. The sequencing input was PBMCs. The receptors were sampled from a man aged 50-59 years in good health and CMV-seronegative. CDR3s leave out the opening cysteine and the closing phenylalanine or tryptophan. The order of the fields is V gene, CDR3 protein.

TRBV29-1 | SVGHGLSGNTIY
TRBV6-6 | ASRPGLPTWEVEQF
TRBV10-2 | ASSEGSGGNQPQH
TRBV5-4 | ASSTILAGGLGEQY
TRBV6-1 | ASRGQGVGQSRAF
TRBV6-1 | ASTLTGGADGYT
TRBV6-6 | ASREDSVTSGEKLF
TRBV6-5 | ASSTTFSQY
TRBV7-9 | ASSFGGNYEQY
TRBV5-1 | ASSLVASGDTDTQY
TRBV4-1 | ASSRLAGSYSTDTQY
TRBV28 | ASSSTSGGGPMTKNIQY
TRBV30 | AWRLGASGTYEQY
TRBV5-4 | ASSPQGSGGNTIY